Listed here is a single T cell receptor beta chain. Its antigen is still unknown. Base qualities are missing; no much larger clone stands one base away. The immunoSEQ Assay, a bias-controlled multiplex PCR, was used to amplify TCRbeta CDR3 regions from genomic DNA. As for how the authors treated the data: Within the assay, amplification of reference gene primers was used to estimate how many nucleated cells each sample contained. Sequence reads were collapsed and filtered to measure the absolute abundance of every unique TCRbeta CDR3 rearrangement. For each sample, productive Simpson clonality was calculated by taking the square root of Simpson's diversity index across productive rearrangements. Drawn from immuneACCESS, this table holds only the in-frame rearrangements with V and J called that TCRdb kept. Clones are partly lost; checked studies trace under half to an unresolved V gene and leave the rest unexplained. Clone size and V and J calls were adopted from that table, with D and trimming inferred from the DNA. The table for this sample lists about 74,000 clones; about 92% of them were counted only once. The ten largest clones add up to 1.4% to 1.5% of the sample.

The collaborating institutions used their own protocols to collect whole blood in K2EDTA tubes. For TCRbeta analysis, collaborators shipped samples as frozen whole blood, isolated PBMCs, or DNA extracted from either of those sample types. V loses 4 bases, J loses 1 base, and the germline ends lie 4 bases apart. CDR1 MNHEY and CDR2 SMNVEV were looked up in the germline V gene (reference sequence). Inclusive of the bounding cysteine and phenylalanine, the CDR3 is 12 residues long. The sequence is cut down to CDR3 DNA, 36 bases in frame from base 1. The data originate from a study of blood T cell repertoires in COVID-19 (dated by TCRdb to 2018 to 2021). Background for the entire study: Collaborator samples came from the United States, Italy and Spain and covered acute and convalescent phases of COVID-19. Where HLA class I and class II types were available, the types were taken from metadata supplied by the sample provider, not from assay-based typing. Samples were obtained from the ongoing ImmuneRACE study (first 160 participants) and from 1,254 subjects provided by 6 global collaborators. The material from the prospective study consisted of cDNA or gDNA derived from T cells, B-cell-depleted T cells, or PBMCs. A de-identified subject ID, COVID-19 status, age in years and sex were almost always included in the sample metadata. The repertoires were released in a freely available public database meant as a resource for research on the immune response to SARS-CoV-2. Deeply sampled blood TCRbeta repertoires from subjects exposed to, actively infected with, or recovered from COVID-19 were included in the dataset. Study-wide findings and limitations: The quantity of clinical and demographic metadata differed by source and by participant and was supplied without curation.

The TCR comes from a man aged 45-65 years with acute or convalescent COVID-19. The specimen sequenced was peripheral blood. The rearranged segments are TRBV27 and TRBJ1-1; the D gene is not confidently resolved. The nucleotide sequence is TGTGCCAGCAGTTCGGGGAACACTGAAGCTTTCTTT. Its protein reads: CASSSGNTEAFF.